This entry is about one T cell receptor beta chain. Its specificity is unknown. Trimming stripped 1 base from V and 8 bases from J, with 11 bases between. The CDR3 is 14 residues long. CDR1 is MNHEY, CDR2 SMNVEV, per germline (reference sequence). Measured with immunoSEQ multiplex PCR; TCRdb has only the in-frame clones, and not every one. The specimen has 1,500 to 2,000 clones, none found just once. This entry belongs to a study of T cells after posttransplantation cyclophosphamide. Study-wide findings and caveats: Later post-transplant blood repertoires were often dominated by donor CD8+ memory clones.

A marrow graft followed busulfan-fludarabine conditioning, with cyclophosphamide on days +3 and +4. The source was PBMCs, collected 372 days after allogeneic stem cell transplant with posttransplant cyclophosphamide. This sequence originates from a male patient aged 55-69 years who received an allogeneic stem cell transplant from an unrelated donor, was CMV-positive, and had acute and chronic GVHD. Some T cells may be the graft donor's. The chain couples TRBV27 to TRBJ1-4; D is perhaps TRBD1 (6 bases). This chain's CDR3 is CASSLYQGNEKLFF. Written as DNA, the CDR3 is TGTGCCAGCAGTTTATATCAGGGGAACGAAAAACTGTTTTTT.